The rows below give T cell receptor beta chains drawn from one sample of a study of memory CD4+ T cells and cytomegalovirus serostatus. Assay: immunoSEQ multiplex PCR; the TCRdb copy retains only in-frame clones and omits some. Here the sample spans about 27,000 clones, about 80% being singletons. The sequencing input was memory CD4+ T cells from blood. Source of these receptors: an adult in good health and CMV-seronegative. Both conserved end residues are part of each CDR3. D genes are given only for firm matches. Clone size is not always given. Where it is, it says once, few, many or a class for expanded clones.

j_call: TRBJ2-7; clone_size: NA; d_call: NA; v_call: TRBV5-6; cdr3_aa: CASSSPLSASYEQYF; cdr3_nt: TGTGCCAGCAGCTCCCCCCTCAGCGCCTCCTACGAGCAGTACTTC
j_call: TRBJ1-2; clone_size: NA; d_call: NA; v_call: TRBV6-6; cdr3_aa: CASSYMDYGYTF; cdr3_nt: TGTGCCAGCAGTTACATGGACTATGGCTACACCTTC
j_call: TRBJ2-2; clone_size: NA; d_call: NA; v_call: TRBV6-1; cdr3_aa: CASSEALGVTGELFF; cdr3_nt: TGTGCCAGCAGTGAAGCGTTGGGAGTTACCGGGGAGCTGTTTTTT
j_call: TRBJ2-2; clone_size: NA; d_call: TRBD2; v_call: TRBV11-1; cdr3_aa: CASSKTSGGFTGELFF; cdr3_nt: TGTGCCAGCAGCAAAACTAGCGGGGGATTTACCGGGGAGCTGTTTTTT
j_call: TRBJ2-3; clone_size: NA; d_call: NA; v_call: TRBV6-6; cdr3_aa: CASSYSRERDTQYF; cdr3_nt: TGTGCCAGCAGTTACTCGAGGGAGAGAGATACGCAGTATTTT
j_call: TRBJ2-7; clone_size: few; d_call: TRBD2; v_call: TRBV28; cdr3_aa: CASQAGVAGEQYF; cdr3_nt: TGTGCCAGCCAAGCGGGAGTCGCGGGGGAGCAGTACTTC
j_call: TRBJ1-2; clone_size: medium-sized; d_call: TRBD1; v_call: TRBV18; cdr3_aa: CASSPQGEGGYTF; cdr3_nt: TGTGCCAGCTCACCCCAGGGGGAAGGGGGCTACACCTTC
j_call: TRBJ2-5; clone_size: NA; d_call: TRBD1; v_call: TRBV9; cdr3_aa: CASSKGQGWETQYF; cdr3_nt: TGTGCCAGCAGCAAAGGACAGGGATGGGAGACCCAGTACTTC
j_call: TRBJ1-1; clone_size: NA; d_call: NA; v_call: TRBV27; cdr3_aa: CASRVLGNTEAFF; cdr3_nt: TGTGCCAGCAGGGTCCTGGGGAACACTGAAGCTTTCTTT
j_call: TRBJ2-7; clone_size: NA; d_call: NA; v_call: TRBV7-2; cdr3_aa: CASSPHSGVYEQYF; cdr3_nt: TGTGCCAGCAGCCCGCACTCGGGGGTCTACGAGCAGTACTTC
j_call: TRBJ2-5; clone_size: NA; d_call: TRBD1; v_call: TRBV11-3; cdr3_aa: CASIRDSLSETQYF; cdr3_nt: TGTGCCAGCATCCGGGACAGTCTATCAGAGACCCAGTACTTC
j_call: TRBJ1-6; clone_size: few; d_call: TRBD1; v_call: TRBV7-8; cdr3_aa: CASSIDGAGGSRSPLHF; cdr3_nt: TGTGCCAGCAGCATAGATGGGGCAGGGGGGTCGCGGTCACCCCTCCACTTT
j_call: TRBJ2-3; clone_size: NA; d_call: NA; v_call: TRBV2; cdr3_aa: CASTGALGSTDTQYF; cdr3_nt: TGTGCCAGCACCGGGGCCTTAGGTAGCACAGATACGCAGTATTTT
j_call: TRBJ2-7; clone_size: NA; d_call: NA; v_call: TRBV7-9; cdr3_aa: CASSLDLEQYF; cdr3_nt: TGTGCCAGCAGCTTAGATCTCGAGCAGTACTTC
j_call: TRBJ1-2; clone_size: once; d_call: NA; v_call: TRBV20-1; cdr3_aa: CSARDWDGYTF; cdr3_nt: TGCAGTGCTAGAGATTGGGATGGCTACACCTTC
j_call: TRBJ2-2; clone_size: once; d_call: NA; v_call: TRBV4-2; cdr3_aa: CASSPQPAGNTGELFF; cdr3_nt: TGTGCCAGCAGCCCTCAACCGGCGGGCAACACCGGGGAGCTGTTTTTT
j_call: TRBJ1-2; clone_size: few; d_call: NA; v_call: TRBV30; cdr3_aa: CAWSVKGVYGYTF; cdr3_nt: TGTGCCTGGAGTGTAAAAGGGGTCTATGGCTACACCTTC
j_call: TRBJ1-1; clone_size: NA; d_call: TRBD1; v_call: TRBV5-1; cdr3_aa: CASSLDGTGVDEAFF; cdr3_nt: TGCGCCAGCAGCTTAGACGGGACAGGGGTTGATGAAGCTTTCTTT
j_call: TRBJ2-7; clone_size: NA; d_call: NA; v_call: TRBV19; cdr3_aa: CASTGAGYEQYF; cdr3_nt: TGTGCCAGTACAGGGGCGGGGTACGAGCAGTACTTC
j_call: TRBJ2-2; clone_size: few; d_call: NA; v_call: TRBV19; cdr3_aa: CAARGVADLNTGELFF; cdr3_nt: TGTGCCGCTAGGGGTGTGGCCGATTTGAACACCGGGGAGCTGTTTTTT
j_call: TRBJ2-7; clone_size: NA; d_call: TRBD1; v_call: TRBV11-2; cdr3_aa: CASSPQGALGEQYF; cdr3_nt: TGTGCCAGCAGCCCACAGGGGGCCCTCGGCGAGCAGTACTTC
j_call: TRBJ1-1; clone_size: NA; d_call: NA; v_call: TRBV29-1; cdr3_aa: CSVEVAQLNTEAFF; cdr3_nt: TGCAGCGTTGAAGTTGCTCAACTGAACACTGAAGCTTTCTTT
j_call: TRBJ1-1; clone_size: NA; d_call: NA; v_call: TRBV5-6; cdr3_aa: CASSLNFGPEAFF; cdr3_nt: TGTGCCAGCAGCTTGAACTTTGGCCCTGAAGCTTTCTTT
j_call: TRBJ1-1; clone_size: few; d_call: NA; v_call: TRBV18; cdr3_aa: CASSPRNTEAFF; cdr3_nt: TGTGCCAGCTCGCCCAGGAACACTGAAGCTTTCTTT
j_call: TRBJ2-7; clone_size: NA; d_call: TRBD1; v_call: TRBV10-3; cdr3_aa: CAISDGRGREQYF; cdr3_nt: TGTGCCATCAGTGACGGCAGGGGGCGTGAGCAGTACTTC
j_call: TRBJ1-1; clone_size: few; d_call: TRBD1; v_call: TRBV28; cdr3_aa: CASRMDRMDTEAFF; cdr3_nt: TGTGCCAGCAGAATGGACAGGATGGACACTGAAGCTTTCTTT
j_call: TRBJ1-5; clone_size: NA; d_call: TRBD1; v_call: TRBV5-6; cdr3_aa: CASSLGQGDQPQHF; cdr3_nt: TGTGCCAGCAGCTTGGGACAGGGGGATCAGCCCCAGCATTTT
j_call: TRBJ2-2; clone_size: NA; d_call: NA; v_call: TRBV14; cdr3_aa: CASSQVKGGELFF; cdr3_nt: TGTGCCAGCAGCCAAGTCAAGGGAGGGGAGCTGTTTTTT
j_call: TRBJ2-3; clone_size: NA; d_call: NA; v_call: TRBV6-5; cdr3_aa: CASSPTSGGTQYF; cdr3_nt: TGTGCCAGCAGCCCGACTAGTGGAGGTACGCAGTATTTT
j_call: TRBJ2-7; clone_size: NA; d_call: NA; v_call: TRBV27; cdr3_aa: CASSPGTKYEQYF; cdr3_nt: TGTGCCAGCAGTCCCGGGACCAAGTACGAGCAGTACTTC
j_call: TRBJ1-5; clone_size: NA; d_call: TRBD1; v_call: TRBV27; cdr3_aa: CASSPRGPHNQPQHF; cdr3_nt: TGTGCCAGCAGTCCCAGGGGGCCCCACAATCAGCCCCAGCATTTT
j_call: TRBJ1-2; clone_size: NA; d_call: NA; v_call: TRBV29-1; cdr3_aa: CSVEVGRGNGYTF; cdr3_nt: TGCAGCGTTGAAGTCGGGCGGGGGAATGGCTACACCTTC
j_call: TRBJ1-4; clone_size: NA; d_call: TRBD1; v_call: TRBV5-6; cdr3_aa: CASSLASDRRGEKLFF; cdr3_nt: TGTGCCAGCAGCTTGGCGTCGGACAGGAGAGGGGAAAAACTGTTTTTT
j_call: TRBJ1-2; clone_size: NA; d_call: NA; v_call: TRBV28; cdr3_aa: CASSLVTRGRLTYTF; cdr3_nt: TGTGCCAGCAGTTTAGTAACGCGCGGCAGGCTAACCTACACCTTC
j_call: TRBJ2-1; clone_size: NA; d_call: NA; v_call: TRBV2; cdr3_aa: CASRTTVRSEQFF; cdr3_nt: TGTGCCAGCAGGACTACTGTTAGGAGTGAGCAGTTCTTC